What follows are 27 T cell receptor beta chains derived from one specimen sequenced in a study of T cell repertoires in cytomegalovirus infection. A single record per CDR3 protein comes from TCRdb applying MiXCR to the reads. The top ten clones hold approximately 30% of a sample with 200,000 or so distinct CDR3 sequences, 28% of them seen once. The source material was PBMCs. All receptors come from a human donor in good health (CMV status not recorded). Some clones in this sample may be carry-over from other donors' samples.

CDR3: CSVMYRDNTIYF. CDR3 in DNA: TGCAGCGTTATGTACAGGGACAACACCATATATTTT. The chain joins TRBV29-1 to TRBJ1-3; a possible D gene is TRBD1 (6 bases). Deletions cut 5 bases from V and 7 bases from J, with 12 bases between. Per germline, CDR1 SQVTM and CDR2 ANQGSEA. The CDR3 totals 12 residues.

The CDR3 loop is CASSQDPGNSNQPQHF. CDR3 bases: TGCGCCAGCAGCCAAGATCCGGGCAATAGCAATCAGCCCCAGCATTTT. The chain carries TRBV4-1 and TRBJ1-5; D ambiguous. Trimming took off 0 bases at V and 0 bases at J, with 9 bases between the two ends. The CDR3 contains 16 residues. CDR1 and CDR2 from the germline V gene are MGHRA and YSYEKL.

This clonotype has more than one count but fewer than ten. CDR3 amino acids: CASSQDPGGGRGSYNEQFF. In DNA form, the CDR3 reads TGCGCCAGCAGCCAAGATCCTGGGGGGGGGCGGGGGAGTTACAATGAGCAGTTCTTC. V is TRBV4-3 and J is TRBJ2-1; tentative D call: TRBD2 (7 bases). Between the trimmed V and J ends, which lost 0 bases and 4 bases, there was a span of 22 bases. Looked up from germline, CDR1 is LGHNA and CDR2 is YSLEER. CDR3 length equals 19 residues.

This clonotype was found a few times. This sequence joins TRBV29-1 and TRBJ2-7; TRBD1 agrees at 9 bases. This CDR3 is 13 amino acids long. CDR1 is SQVTM and CDR2 is ANQGSEA in the germline V gene. Losses at the gene ends were 7 bases for V and 3 bases for J; bases not matched to a gene: 7. The CDR3 loop is CSAQQGADYEQYF. The DNA for the CDR3 is TGCAGCGCCCAACAGGGGGCTGACTACGAGCAGTACTTC.

This clonotype was recorded many times. The CDR3 DNA reads as TGTGCCAGCAGCTTAAGACGTTTCGGCCCACCCACGACAGATACGCAGTATTTT. Translated, it gives CASSLRRFGPPTTDTQYF. The chain is built from TRBV7-2 and TRBJ2-3; D gene unclear. Trimming took off 2 bases at V and 3 bases at J, with 21 bases between the two ends. There are 18 residues in the CDR3. Germline lookup yields CDR1 SGHTA and CDR2 FQGNSA. The variable domain in full, completed from reference TRBV7-2 and TRBJ2-3, reads GAGVSQSPSNKVTEKGKDVELRCDPISGHTALYWYRQSLGQGLEFLIYFQGNSAPDKSGLPSDRFSAERTGGSVSTLTIQRTQQEDSAVYLCASSLRRFGPPTTDTQYFGPGTRLTVL.

The sample holds many counts of this clonotype. This chain links TRBV7-2 with TRBJ2-4, with 7 nucleotides matching TRBD1. Germline V lookup: CDR1 SGHTA, CDR2 FQGNSA. J lost 15 bases, V lost 5 bases, and 13 bases had no gene match. The CDR3 length is 13 residues. CDR3 sequence: CASSPLTGRYSYF. The CDR3 bases are TGTGCCAGCAGCCCGTTGACAGGGCGGTATTCGTACTTC. The full variable domain, its missing parts supplied by reference TRBV7-2 and TRBJ2-4, is GAGVSQSPSNKVTEKGKDVELRCDPISGHTALYWYRQSLGQGLEFLIYFQGNSAPDKSGLPSDRFSAERTGGSVSTLTIQRTQQEDSAVYLCASSPLTGRYSYFGAGTRLSVL.

V is TRBV25-1 and J is TRBJ1-6; D unclear. There are 12 residues in the CDR3. Trimming took 4 bases from V and 10 from J, leaving 8 bases between them. Germline V lookup: CDR1 MGHDK, CDR2 SYGVNS. CDR3 protein: CASSASRSPLHF. In DNA form, the CDR3 reads TGTGCCAGCAGTGCGTCACGGTCACCCCTCCACTTT.

V and J are TRBV5-1 and TRBJ2-7; no clear D. Per the germline V gene, CDR1 is SGHRS and CDR2 is YFSETQ. Trimming cost V 4 bases and J 4 bases, with 18 bases left between them. The CDR3 contains 15 residues. In nucleotides, the CDR3 is TGCGCCAGCAGCACTTCGACGGTGAGAAGTTACGAGCAGTACTTC. This sequence encodes CASSTSTVRSYEQYF.

This clonotype was seen many times. This sequence joins TRBV7-2 and TRBJ2-4; TRBD1 agrees at 7 bases. The germline CDR1 and CDR2 sequences are SGHTA and FQGNSA. V lost 5 bases to trimming and J lost 0 bases; unmatched junction nucleotides: 10. The CDR3 is 17 residues long. CDR3 sequence: CASSPLQGSVAKNIQYF. As DNA, the CDR3 is TGTGCCAGCAGCCCCCTACAGGGGTCCGTAGCCAAAAACATTCAGTACTTC.

The sample holds many counts of this clonotype. The chain is built from TRBV7-2 and TRBJ2-2; 7 positions agree with TRBD2. The CDR3 contains 15 residues. V gave up 3 bases and J gave up 5 bases; unmatched junction bases: 6. Germline lookup yields CDR1 SGHTA and CDR2 FQGNSA. The chain's CDR3 is CASSLGLLATGELFF. CDR3 DNA: TGTGCCAGCAGCTTGGGCCTACTAGCGACCGGGGAGCTGTTTTTT.

This clonotype was observed a handful of times. As DNA, the CDR3 is TGTGCCAGCAGCTTAGAACCAGGGGATGGCTACACCTTC. Translated, it gives CASSLEPGDGYTF. This sequence joins TRBV11-2 and TRBJ1-2; tentatively, D is TRBD1 (6 bases). In germline, CDR1 is SGHAT, CDR2 FQNNGV. Trimming took 0 bases from V and 6 from J, leaving 8 bases between them. This CDR3 contains 13 residues.

V usage is TRBV7-6 and J usage is TRBJ2-7, with TRBD1 matching over 7 bases. Germline loops: CDR1 SGHVS, CDR2 FNYEAQ. Losses at the gene ends were 3 bases for V and 3 bases for J; bases not matched to a gene: 8. The length of the CDR3 is 15 residues. CDR3 region: CASSFGTERDYEQYF. The CDR3 DNA is TGTGCCAGCAGCTTCGGGACAGAGAGAGACTACGAGCAGTACTTC.

The rearrangement joins TRBV11-2 to TRBJ2-3, with TRBD2 matching over 10 bases. Germline V lookup: CDR1 SGHAT, CDR2 FQNNGV. Unmatched junction bases numbered 5, after V lost 3 bases and J lost 2 bases. This CDR3 comprises 16 residues. The CDR3 DNA sequence: TGTGCCAGCAGCTTGAAGCGGGGGGGTGTCACAGATACGCAGTATTTT. This gives the protein CASSLKRGGVTDTQYF.

This clonotype was detected only a few times. The V and J genes are TRBV6-8 and TRBJ1-3, with 8 bases that match TRBD1. The CDR3 has 14 amino acids. Germline V gives CDR1 MNHGY, CDR2 SAAAGT. Losses at the gene ends were 6 bases for V and 4 bases for J; bases not matched to a gene: 5. CDR3 sequence (DNA): TGTGCCAGCAGGATTGACAGGGGAGGAAACACCATATATTTT. This sequence encodes CASRIDRGGNTIYF.

In this sample, this clonotype turned up many times. The chain has TRBV7-9 and TRBJ1-3; maybe TRBD1 (6 bases). Trimming left V 5 bases short and J 10 bases short, with 18 bases between. CDR1 is SEHNR and CDR2 is FQNEAQ in the germline V gene (reference sequence). The CDR3 has 14 amino acids. CDR3 sequence reads: CASSKGGFRTTIYF. The CDR3, as DNA: TGTGCCAGCAGCAAGGGGGGATTTCGGACGACCATATATTTT.

This clonotype has more than one count but fewer than ten. J is TRBJ1-1 and V is TRBV2, with D maybe TRBD1 (5 bases). Trimming removed 1 base from V and 1 base from J, with 16 bases in between. CDR3 length: 17 residues. Germline CDR1 is SNHLY and CDR2 is FYNNEI. In DNA, the CDR3 is TGTGCCAGCAGTGAAGAGAACGGGACTATTAAGAACACTGAAGCTTTCTTT. Its protein is CASSEENGTIKNTEAFF.

The V call is TRBV7-2, the J call TRBJ2-5, with D tentatively TRBD1 or TRBD2 (5 bases each). Between the trimmed V and J ends, which lost 9 bases and 2 bases, there was a span of 19 bases. CDR3 size: 15 residues. From germline, CDR1 is SGHTA and CDR2 FQGNSA. The CDR3 reads CASCTGAGQQETQYF. CDR3 nucleotides: TGTGCCAGTTGTACCGGGGCAGGGCAACAAGAGACCCAGTACTTC.

With respect to this clonotype: Since the CDR3 does not end with the conserved phenylalanine or tryptophan, this likely comes from a read error. This rearrangement joins TRBV7-3 to TRBJ2-2; D uncertain. The germline V and J ends were trimmed by 3 bases and 6 bases, with 11 bases remaining between them. Per the germline V gene, CDR1 is SGHTA and CDR2 is FQGTGA. The CDR3 loop spans 14 amino acids. The CDR3 is CASSLPQESGELFS. The CDR3 DNA sequence: TGTGCCAGCAGCTTGCCCCAGGAATCCGGGGAGCTGTTTTCT.

The chain links TRBV5-1 to TRBJ2-3; TRBD2 might be the D (6 bases). Trimming took 5 bases from V and 6 from J, leaving 19 bases between them. Germline V gene lookup returns CDR1 SGHRS and CDR2 YFSETQ. The CDR3 spans 15 residues. For the CDR3, the DNA is TGCGCCAGCAGTCCCGGGACTCCATTCTCGGATACGCAGTATTTT. Protein product: CASSPGTPFSDTQYF.

This clonotype was counted between two and nine times. The chain recombines TRBV12-3 or TRBV12-4 with TRBJ2-3; D gene uncertain. Deletions cut 2 bases from V and 2 bases from J, with 8 bases between. There are 14 residues in the CDR3. Written as DNA, the CDR3 is TGTGCCAGCAGTTTAAGTCAGATCACAGATACGCAGTATTTT. Protein: CASSLSQITDTQYF.

The CDR3 is CSVEQGGGYTF. CDR3 bases: TGCAGTGTCGAGCAAGGGGGCGGCTACACCTTC. The J gene is TRBJ1-2, the V gene TRBV20-1; 7 bases agree with TRBD1. This CDR3 comprises 11 residues. The germline CDR1 and CDR2 sequences are DFQATT and SNEGSKA (reference sequence). The V segment lost 7 bases and the J segment 8 bases; nucleotides outside the gene matches: 7.

The V call is TRBV7-6, the J call TRBJ1-3, with D uncertain. Trimming pared 1 base from V and 0 bases from J, leaving 13 bases between. Germline assignment: CDR1 SGHVS and CDR2 FNYEAQ. CDR3 length: 17 residues. In DNA form, the CDR3 reads TGTGCCAGCAGCTTAGTAGGCAGGCAGAGCTCTGGAAACACCATATATTTT. Translating it yields CASSLVGRQSSGNTIYF.

This clonotype was counted only a few times. This chain uses TRBV2 with TRBJ2-2, with D unresolved. This CDR3 is built from 14 residues. Per germline, CDR1 SNHLY and CDR2 FYNNEI. Trimming stripped 1 base from V and 5 bases from J, with 8 bases between. CDR3: CASSEDGSTGELFF. The CDR3 nucleotides are TGTGCCAGCAGTGAAGACGGGTCGACCGGGGAGCTGTTTTTT.

This clonotype was recorded at least ten times. The rearrangement joins TRBV7-2 to TRBJ1-3; D remains ambiguous. In germline, CDR1 is SGHTA, CDR2 FQGNSA. Trimming removed 1 base from V and 0 bases from J, with 7 bases in between. CDR3 length: 15 amino acids. The DNA for the CDR3 is TGTGCCAGCAGCTTAGAGGCGAACTCTGGAAACACCATATATTTT. It yields the protein CASSLEANSGNTIYF.

V is TRBV2 and J is TRBJ2-7; D unresolved. In germline, CDR1 is SNHLY, CDR2 FYNNEI. Deletions cut 6 bases from V and 7 bases from J, with 16 bases between. The CDR3 is 13 amino acids. The CDR3 is CASSGLRAGEQYF. CDR3 nucleotide sequence: TGTGCCAGCAGCGGGCTACGGGCTGGAGAGCAGTACTTC.

This clonotype was recorded a few times. V usage is TRBV7-6 and J usage is TRBJ2-7; 11 bases align to TRBD1. V gave up 1 base and J gave up 4 bases; unmatched junction bases: 3. The length of the CDR3 is 15 residues. CDR1 is SGHVS, CDR2 FNYEAQ, per germline. The CDR3 DNA reads TGTGCCAGCAGCTTAGGGACAGGGGGCGGGTACGAGCAGTACTTC. Its protein product is CASSLGTGGGYEQYF.

V and J are TRBV6-1 and TRBJ1-4, with 7 nucleotides matching TRBD1. Unmatched junction bases numbered 6, after V lost 6 bases and J lost 2 bases. CDR1 MNHNS and CDR2 SASEGT come from the germline V gene. The CDR3 extends over 15 amino acids. The CDR3 sequence: CASRLTGVTNEKLFF. The CDR3 DNA follows: TGTGCCAGCAGGCTCACAGGGGTGACTAATGAAAAACTGTTTTTT.